This TCR beta chain was found in a study of PD-1 blockade in classical Hodgkin lymphoma. Relapse was seen in all patients after autologous stem cell transplantation, and brentuximab vedotin exposure was variable. J lost 9 bases, V lost 6 bases, and 19 bases had no gene match. The CDR3 loop spans 19 amino acids. From germline, CDR1 is MNHEY and CDR2 SMNVEV (reference sequence). Sequencing was performed with immunoSEQ multiplex PCR; in TCRdb, only in-frame clones are kept and a portion is missing. The sample lists about 15,000 clones; approximately 58% were seen once. This TCR came from a human donor with classical Hodgkin lymphoma. The specimen was peripheral blood mononuclear cells (PBMCs), collected at baseline. The chain combines TRBV27 with TRBJ2-1, with 14 bases fitting TRBD2. CDR3 bases: TGTGCCAGCAGGGGAGGGACTAGCGGGAGCAACACTGTCGCAGCTGAGCAGTTCTTC. Its protein is CASRGGTSGSNTVAAEQFF.